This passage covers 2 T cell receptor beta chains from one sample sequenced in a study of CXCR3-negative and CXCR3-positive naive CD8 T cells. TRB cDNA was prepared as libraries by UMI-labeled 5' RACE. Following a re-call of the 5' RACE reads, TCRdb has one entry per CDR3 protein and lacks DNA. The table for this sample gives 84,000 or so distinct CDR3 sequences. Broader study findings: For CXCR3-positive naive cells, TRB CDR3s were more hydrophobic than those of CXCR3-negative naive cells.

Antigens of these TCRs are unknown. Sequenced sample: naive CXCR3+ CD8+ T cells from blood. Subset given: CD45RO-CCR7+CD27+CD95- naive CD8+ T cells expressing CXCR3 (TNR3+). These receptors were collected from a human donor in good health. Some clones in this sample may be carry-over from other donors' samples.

The CDR3: CASGQGYGYTF. This chain uses TRBV25-1 with TRBJ1-2; checking the TCRdb D call of TRBD1 is not possible without DNA. The CDR3 has 11 residues. CDR1 is MGHDK and CDR2 is SYGVNS in the germline V gene.

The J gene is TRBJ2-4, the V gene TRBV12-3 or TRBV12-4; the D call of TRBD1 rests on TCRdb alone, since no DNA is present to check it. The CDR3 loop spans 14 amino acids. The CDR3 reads CASSSGTVGNIQYF.